Listed here are 10 T cell receptor beta chains from one sample, sequenced in a study of OX40 agonist ivuxolimab in advanced cancers. Sequenced by immunoSEQ multiplex PCR; TCRdb stores in-frame clones only, minus some. Among about 15,000 clones, roughly 92% were seen once, and the ten largest hold approximately 23%. Sequenced here: CD4+ or CD8+ T cells sorted from blood, sampled in a trial of the OX40 agonist ivuxolimab. These receptors were taken from an adult with an advanced solid tumor such as melanoma, head and neck, liver or kidney cancer.

The chain uses TRBV30 and TRBJ2-6, with no clear D. V lost 3 bases to trimming and J lost 0 bases, with 12 bases between them. Per the germline V gene, CDR1 is GTSNPN and CDR2 is SVGIG (reference sequence). The CDR3 loop spans 16 amino acids. CDR3 bases: TGTGCCTGGAGGTTGGTCTGGAGCTCTGGGGCCAACGTCCTGACTTTC. Protein: CAWRLVWSSGANVLTF.

This chain joins TRBV27 and TRBJ2-5; D unresolved. V was shortened by 2 bases and J by 4 bases, with 14 bases between the two germline ends. Germline CDR1 reads MNHEY; CDR2 reads SMNVEV (reference sequence). This CDR3 is built from 15 residues. The CDR3 spells CASSLTTHTLETQYF. Written as DNA, the CDR3 is TGTGCCAGCAGTTTAACAACACATACATTAGAGACCCAGTACTTC.

This chain uses TRBV5-6 with TRBJ1-4; TRBD1 might be the D (5 bases). Germline CDR1 and CDR2: SGHDT and YYEEEE. V lost 0 bases, J lost 6 bases, and 15 bases lay in between. CDR3 size: 16 residues. The CDR3 reads CASSLGPREEDEKLFF. The CDR3 DNA reads TGTGCCAGCAGCTTGGGACCCAGGGAAGAAGATGAAAAACTGTTTTTT. The full variable domain, rest sourced from reference TRBV5-6 and TRBJ1-4, is DAGVTQSPTHLIKTRGQQVTLRCSPKSGHDTVSWYQQALGQGPQFIFQYYEEEERQRGNFPDRFSGHQFPNYSSELNVNALLLGDSALYLCASSLGPREEDEKLFFGSGTQLSVL.

This rearrangement joins TRBV6-6 to TRBJ1-1; D is uncertain. Trimming stripped 7 bases from V and 1 base from J, with 10 bases between. Germline assignment: CDR1 MNHNY and CDR2 SVGAGI (reference sequence). The CDR3 totals 13 residues. In DNA, the CDR3 is TGTGCCAGCATCCCGAGCTCGAACACTGAAGCTTTCTTT. It codes for CASIPSSNTEAFF.

The gene calls are TRBV12-5 and TRBJ1-2; 9 nucleotides match TRBD1. CDR3 length: 14 residues. The germline V gene has CDR1 LGHNT and CDR2 FRNRAP. The trim removed 6 bases at V and 4 bases at J, leaving 6 bases unmatched. The CDR3 spells CASGSGQGFYGYTF. The CDR3 nucleotides are TGTGCTAGTGGATCGGGACAGGGCTTCTATGGCTACACCTTC.

The sample holds a few counts of this clone. The chain employs TRBV28 and TRBJ1-2; 7 nucleotides agree with TRBD1. The CDR3 is 14 residues long. J was trimmed by 4 bases and V by 7 bases; bases with no gene match: 9. Germline lookup yields CDR1 MDHEN and CDR2 SYDVKM. The CDR3 sequence is CASTTEGAFYGYTF. For the CDR3, the DNA is TGTGCCAGCACCACCGAGGGGGCGTTCTATGGCTACACCTTC.

V usage is TRBV28 and J usage is TRBJ1-2; D is unclear. Looked up from germline, CDR1 is MDHEN and CDR2 is SYDVKM. V was shortened by 3 bases and J by 3 bases, with 8 bases between the two germline ends. The CDR3 runs 13 residues. Here the CDR3 reads CASSLGEHYGYTF. CDR3 nucleotides: TGTGCCAGCAGTTTGGGTGAGCACTATGGCTACACCTTC.

In DNA form, the CDR3 reads TGTGCCAGCAGTTTTTTGCCGGGACAGGGAGGAGAGACCCAGTACTTC. Protein sequence: CASSFLPGQGGETQYF. The V call is TRBV27, the J call TRBJ2-5; 9 nucleotides line up with TRBD1. The CDR3 contains 16 residues. The trim removed 3 bases at V and 4 bases at J, leaving 9 bases unmatched. Germline CDR1 is MNHEY and CDR2 is SMNVEV (reference sequence).

The chain recombines TRBV18 with TRBJ1-3, with 8 bases lining up with TRBD1. The CDR3 is made up of 18 amino acids. Looked up from germline, CDR1 is KGHSH and CDR2 is LQKENI. Trimming took 5 bases from V and 3 from J; bases not matched to a gene: 15. The CDR3 DNA reads TGTGCCAGCTCAACCTGGACAGGGATGGAAGGAGGTGGAAACACCATATATTTT. It codes for CASSTWTGMEGGGNTIYF. Full variable domain (missing parts from reference TRBV18 and TRBJ1-3): NAGVMQNPRHLVRRRGQEARLRCSPMKGHSHVYWYRQLPEEGLKFMVYLQKENIIDESGMPKERFSAEFPKEGPSILRIQQVVRGDSAAYFCASSTWTGMEGGGNTIYFGEGSWLTVV.

The chain combines TRBV6-5 with TRBJ2-3; 13 nucleotides align to TRBD2. The CDR3 has 16 amino acids. J was trimmed by 4 bases and V by 6 bases; bases with no gene match: 7. The germline V gene has CDR1 MNHEY and CDR2 SVGAGI. The CDR3 reads CASSYRLAGGSDTQYF. CDR3 bases: TGTGCCAGCAGCTACCGACTAGCGGGGGGCTCAGATACGCAGTATTTT.